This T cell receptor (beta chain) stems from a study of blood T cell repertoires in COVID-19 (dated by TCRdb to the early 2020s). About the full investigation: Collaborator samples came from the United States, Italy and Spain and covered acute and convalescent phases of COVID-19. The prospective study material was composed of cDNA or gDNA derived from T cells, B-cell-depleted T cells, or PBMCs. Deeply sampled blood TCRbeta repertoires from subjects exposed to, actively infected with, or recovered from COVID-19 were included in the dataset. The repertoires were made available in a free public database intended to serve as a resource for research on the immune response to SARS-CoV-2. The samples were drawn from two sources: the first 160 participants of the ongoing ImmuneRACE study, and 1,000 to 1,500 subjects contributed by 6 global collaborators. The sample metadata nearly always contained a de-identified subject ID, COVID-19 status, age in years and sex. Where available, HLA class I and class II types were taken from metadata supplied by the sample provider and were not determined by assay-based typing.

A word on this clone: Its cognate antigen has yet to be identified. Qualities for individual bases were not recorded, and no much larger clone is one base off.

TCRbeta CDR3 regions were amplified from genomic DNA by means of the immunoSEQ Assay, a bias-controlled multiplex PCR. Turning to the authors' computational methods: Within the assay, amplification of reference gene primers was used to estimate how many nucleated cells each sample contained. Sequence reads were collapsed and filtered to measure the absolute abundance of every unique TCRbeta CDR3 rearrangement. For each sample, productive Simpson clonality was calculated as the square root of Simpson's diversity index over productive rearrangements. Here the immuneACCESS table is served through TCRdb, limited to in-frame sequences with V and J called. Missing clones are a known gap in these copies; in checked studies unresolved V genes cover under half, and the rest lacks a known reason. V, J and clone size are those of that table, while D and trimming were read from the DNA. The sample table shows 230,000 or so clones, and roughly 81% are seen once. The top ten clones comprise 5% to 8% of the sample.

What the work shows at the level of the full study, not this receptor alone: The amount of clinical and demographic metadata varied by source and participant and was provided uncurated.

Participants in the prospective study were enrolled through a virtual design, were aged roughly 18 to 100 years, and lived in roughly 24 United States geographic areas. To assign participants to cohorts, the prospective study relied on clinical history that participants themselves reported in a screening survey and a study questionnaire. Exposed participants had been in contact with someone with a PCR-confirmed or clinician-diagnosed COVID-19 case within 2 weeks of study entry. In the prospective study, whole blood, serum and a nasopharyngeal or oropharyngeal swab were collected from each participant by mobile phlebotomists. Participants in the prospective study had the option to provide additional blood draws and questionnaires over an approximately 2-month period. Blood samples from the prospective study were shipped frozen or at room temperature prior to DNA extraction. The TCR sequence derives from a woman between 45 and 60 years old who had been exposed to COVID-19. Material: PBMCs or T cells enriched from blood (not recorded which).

Here the CDR3 is given as CASSYLGRILDSGNTIYF. The nucleotides read TGTGCCAGCAGTTACCTTGGCAGGATTCTTGACTCTGGAAACACCATATATTTT. The chain links TRBV6-2 or TRBV6-3 with TRBJ1-3; too little of a D gene remains to name it. Trimming costs V 2 bases and J 0 bases, and their ends lie 17 bases apart. According to the germline V gene, CDR1 reads MNHEY and CDR2 reads SVGEGT. Including cysteine and phenylalanine, the CDR3 has 18 amino acids. Of all the DNA, just the CDR3 is kept, 54 bases in frame from base 1.